These T cell receptor beta chains were read from a single sample in a study of T cells after yellow fever vaccination. Using its own MiXCR run on the 5' RACE reads, TCRdb lists one record per CDR3 protein. Of tens of thousands of distinct CDR3 sequences in the sample, approximately 5% were seen once. Sequencing was performed on CD4+ T cells sorted from PBMCs, taken around 15 days after the first yellow fever vaccination. These receptors all come from a man aged 18-30 years who received the YFV17D yellow fever vaccine. CDR3s include the opening cysteine and the closing phenylalanine or tryptophan. D genes are given only for firm matches. Not all rows give a size; the values are once, few, many and, for expanded clones, a class.

d_call	clone_size	v_call	j_call	cdr3_nt	cdr3_aa
-	many	TRBV28	TRBJ1-2	TGTGCCAGCAGTTCGGGGGGCAGAACTTATGGCTACACCTTC	CASSSGGRTYGYTF
TRBD1	many	TRBV18	TRBJ1-1	TGTGCCAGCCACACCTGGACAGGACGAAACACTGAAGCTTTCTTT	CASHTWTGRNTEAFF
TRBD2	many	TRBV20-1	TRBJ2-2	TGCAGTGCTCCAGGGACTAGCGGGGGGGCCGTACTCGCCGGGGAGCTGTTTTTT	CSAPGTSGGAVLAGELFF
TRBD1	many	TRBV5-4	TRBJ1-6	TGTGCCAGCAGCGGGACAGGGAACCGTTCACCCCTCCACTTT	CASSGTGNRSPLHF
TRBD1	many	TRBV12-3/TRBV12-4	TRBJ2-7	TGTGCCAGCAGTAACGGACAGGGACCCTACGAGCAGTACTTC	CASSNGQGPYEQYF
TRBD1	-	TRBV23-1	TRBJ2-7	TGCGCCAGCAGTCACCCTGACAGGGGAATCGACGAGCAGTACTTC	CASSHPDRGIDEQYF
-	many	TRBV7-6	TRBJ2-1	TGTGCCAGCAGCCGGTACGGACTTGGCAATGAGCAGTTCTTC	CASSRYGLGNEQFF
-	many	TRBV28	TRBJ1-5	TGTGCCAGCAGCCATAGCAATCAGCCCCAGCATTTT	CASSHSNQPQHF
-	many	TRBV7-3	TRBJ2-1	TGTGCCAGCAGCCAAATGGGTGAGCAGTTCTTC	CASSQMGEQFF
TRBD1	many	TRBV6-5	TRBJ1-2	TGTGCCAGCAGTTACGAGGGACAGGGGGCGTTGGGCTACACCTTC	CASSYEGQGALGYTF
-	many	TRBV10-3	TRBJ1-2	TGTGCCATCAGTGCAGACAGCAGGTCTGGCTACACCTTC	CAISADSRSGYTF
-	many	TRBV4-2	TRBJ2-5	TGTGCCAGCACCACCCGGAGGGGGGGCCAAGAGACCCAGTACTTC	CASTTRRGGQETQYF
-	many	TRBV18	TRBJ2-1	TGTGCCAGCTCACCACCGGGTACGGGGCTCAACTACAATGAGCAGTTCTTC	CASSPPGTGLNYNEQFF
TRBD1	many	TRBV5-1	TRBJ1-2	TGCGCCAGCAGCTTGCAGGGGGAAAGCTATGGCTACACCTTC	CASSLQGESYGYTF
TRBD1	many	TRBV12-3/TRBV12-4	TRBJ2-3	TGTGCCAGCAGTTCGCCCGGGACAGGGCGAACAGATACGCAGTATTTT	CASSSPGTGRTDTQYF
-	many	TRBV6-5	TRBJ2-1	TGTGCCAGCAGTTACTCGGGGTCCATCTACAATGAGCAGTTCTTC	CASSYSGSIYNEQFF
TRBD2	many	TRBV5-1	TRBJ2-3	TGCGCCAGCAGCCCTGGGGTAGCGGGGGGGCCGGATACGCAGTATTTT	CASSPGVAGGPDTQYF
-	many	TRBV4-3	TRBJ2-1	TGCGCCAGCAGCCAAGTTAAGGGGAACAATGAGCAGTTCTTC	CASSQVKGNNEQFF
-	many	TRBV7-2	TRBJ2-3	TGTGCCAGCAGCTTAGCAGGGTTCCGTACAGATACGCAGTATTTT	CASSLAGFRTDTQYF
-	many	TRBV11-2	TRBJ1-2	TGTGCCAGCAGCTTACAGGGTGCTTCGCATGGCTACACCTTC	CASSLQGASHGYTF
-	many	TRBV3-1	TRBJ2-3	TGTGCCAGCAGCCAAGATTCAGGTACAGATACGCAGTATTTT	CASSQDSGTDTQYF
-	many	TRBV7-2	TRBJ2-1	TGTGCCAGCAGCTTAGCGGTTCGCATCCTTTACAATGAGCAGTTCTTC	CASSLAVRILYNEQFF
-	many	TRBV19	TRBJ1-1	TGTGCCAGTAGTGCCCCCGACAGAGAAGCTTTCTTT	CASSAPDREAFF
-	many	TRBV18	TRBJ1-2	TGTGCCAGCTCGCCGGGGACGGAGGCCTATGGCTACACCTTC	CASSPGTEAYGYTF
-	many	TRBV30	TRBJ2-6	TGTGCCTGGGGCGGGTCTGGGGCCAACGTCCTGACTTTC	CAWGGSGANVLTF
-	many	TRBV7-2	TRBJ1-2	TGTGCCAGCACCATCTCGACCGGGGACGGCTACACCTTC	CASTISTGDGYTF
-	many	TRBV27	TRBJ1-5	TGTGCCAGCAGTTTAGGCAGGGTTCAGCCCCAGCATTTT	CASSLGRVQPQHF
TRBD1	many	TRBV5-1	TRBJ2-5	TGCGCCAGCAGCTTGGGGTCTTACAGGGGTTCGGGAGAGACCCAGTACTTC	CASSLGSYRGSGETQYF
-	many	TRBV19	TRBJ2-6	TGTGCCAGCCGCGCTCAGAGCTCTGGGGCCAACGTCCTGACTTTC	CASRAQSSGANVLTF
TRBD2	many	TRBV5-4	TRBJ2-3	TGTGCCAGCAGCTCTCCTACTAGCGGGGGGGCAGATACGCAGTATTTT	CASSSPTSGGADTQYF
TRBD1	many	TRBV9	TRBJ2-5	TGTGCCAGCAGCGTAGGGACAGGGGGCGTAGAGACCCAGTACTTC	CASSVGTGGVETQYF
TRBD1	many	TRBV10-3	TRBJ2-4	TGTGCCATCAGTGATCACAGGGGGCGCTGGGACAAAAACATTCAGTACTTC	CAISDHRGRWDKNIQYF
-	many	TRBV7-2	TRBJ2-2	TGTGCCAGCAGCCCGAAGCGGAAGGCCACCGGGGAGCTGTTTTTT	CASSPKRKATGELFF
TRBD1	many	TRBV7-9	TRBJ1-4	TGTGCCAGCAGCTTAGGAGACAGGGGAACTAATGAAAAACTGTTTTTT	CASSLGDRGTNEKLFF
-	many	TRBV5-1	TRBJ2-5	TGCGCCAGCAGCTTGGGGAGCATCAACCAAGAGACCCAGTACTTC	CASSLGSINQETQYF
-	many	TRBV6-1	TRBJ2-1	TGTGCCAGCAGTGAAGCGCTTTGGGGTGGGTCCTACAATGAGCAGTTCTTC	CASSEALWGGSYNEQFF
-	many	TRBV12-3/TRBV12-4	TRBJ1-1	TGTGCCAGCAGTCACAGAAGTAACACTGAAGCTTTCTTT	CASSHRSNTEAFF
TRBD2	many	TRBV7-2	TRBJ2-3	TGTGCCAGCAGCCGGGGGGGATCTAGCACAGATACGCAGTATTTT	CASSRGGSSTDTQYF
TRBD1	many	TRBV5-1	TRBJ1-4	TGCGCCAGCAGACGGGACAGTAATGAAAAACTGTTTTTT	CASRRDSNEKLFF
-	-	TRBV6-4	TRBJ2-2	TGTGCCAGCAGTGAACGGGGGCAGGGTTGGACCGGGGAGCTGTTTTTT	CASSERGQGWTGELFF
-	many	TRBV4-3	TRBJ1-6	TGCGCCAGCAGCCAAGTTCAACGGGGGAGCTCCTATAATTCACCCCTCCACTTT	CASSQVQRGSSYNSPLHF
-	many	TRBV5-5	TRBJ2-3	TGTGCCAGCAACCGGGACACCCGGGGGGATACGCAGTATTTT	CASNRDTRGDTQYF
TRBD2	many	TRBV5-6	TRBJ2-1	TGTGCCAGCAGCTTTACGGGGGGGAGCTCCTACAATGAGCAGTTCTTC	CASSFTGGSSYNEQFF
TRBD1	many	TRBV5-4	TRBJ2-1	TGTGCCAGCAGCTTTCATCCGGGACAGGGAGATGAGCAGTTCTTC	CASSFHPGQGDEQFF
-	many	TRBV4-1	TRBJ1-1	TGCGCCAGCAGCCAAGATCGGTCAGCTTTCTTT	CASSQDRSAFF
-	many	TRBV28	TRBJ1-1	TGTGCCAGCGGGGGTCTGGGCCGGGGTAACACTGAAGCTTTCTTT	CASGGLGRGNTEAFF
-	many	TRBV2	TRBJ1-1	TGTGCCAGCAGAGTTAACACTGAAGCTTTCTTT	CASRVNTEAFF
-	many	TRBV4-1	TRBJ2-7	TGCGCCAGCAGCCGAGACATGGGCAGGACTGCCTACGAGCAGTACTTC	CASSRDMGRTAYEQYF
-	many	TRBV7-7	TRBJ2-5	TGTGCTAGCAGCTTACTCGAGGGGGAGACCCAGTACTTC	CASSLLEGETQYF
-	many	TRBV4-1	TRBJ1-1	TGCGCCAGCAGCCAAGGCGAGGGGGACATGAACACTGAAGCTTTCTTT	CASSQGEGDMNTEAFF
-	few	TRBV7-9	TRBJ2-6	TGTGCCAGCAGCCCGCTTGCTGTCGCCAACGTCCTGACTTTC	CASSPLAVANVLTF
-	many	TRBV12-3/TRBV12-4	TRBJ2-7	TGTGCCAGCAGTTTAGTAGGGGGGACATACGAGCAGTACTTC	CASSLVGGTYEQYF
-	once	TRBV5-8	TRBJ2-3	TGCTCCAGCTACCGAAGGGAGTGGGGGGGCCAAGATACGCAGTATTTT	CSSYRREWGGQDTQYF
TRBD1	many	TRBV20-1	TRBJ2-3	TGCAGTGCTAGAGGGACAGGGCAAACAGATACGCAGTATTTT	CSARGTGQTDTQYF